This T cell receptor (beta chain) was obtained from a study of cytomegalovirus exposure and HLA in healthy donors. Per germline, CDR1 MNHEY and CDR2 SMNVEV (reference sequence). The CDR3 is made up of 15 amino acids. Trimming stripped 6 bases from V and 3 bases from J, with 18 bases between. Healthy donors of bone marrow made up the group. The PCR used 60 Vbeta and 13 Jbeta primers. Study processing details: In a later analysis, of 84 million or so unique beta chains, about 12 million appeared in at least two donors. Assay: immunoSEQ multiplex PCR; the TCRdb copy retains only in-frame clones and omits some. V, J and clone size are those of that table, while D and trimming were read from the DNA. The sample includes under 200,000 clones, 75% to 90% of them seen just once. Study-level findings and limits: Immune exposure information available was restricted to CMV serostatus. Association of a missense DCLRE1C variant with TCR beta V- and J-gene trimming was reported in a later analysis.

With regard to this clone: Its target is unknown.

The sequence came from a woman aged 18 to 35 in good health and CMV-seronegative. The V call is TRBV27, the J call TRBJ2-7, with a possible D match to TRBD1 (7 bases). The specimen sequenced was PBMCs. The CDR3 DNA follows: TGTGCCAGCAGCCCCAGGGGGGCAGGGATCTACGAGCAGTACTTC. Encoded protein: CASSPRGAGIYEQYF.